These 9 T cell receptor beta chains were sequenced from one sample in a study of blood T cell repertoires in COVID-19. Clones were read by immunoSEQ multiplex PCR, and TCRdb kept only the in-frame ones, dropping some. The data show 250,000 to 350,000 clones, with roughly 90% seen just once and 2% to 2.5% held by the top ten. The material sequenced was peripheral blood. The source is a woman between 25 and 40 years old with COVID-19, enrolled during active disease.

This chain connects TRBV15 to TRBJ1-6; TRBD1 aligns across 7 bases. After removal of 3 bases from V and 7 bases from J, the junction contained 6 bases not matched to a gene. Germline loops: CDR1 LNHNV, CDR2 YYDKDF (reference sequence). CDR3 length: 15 residues. CDR3 region: CATSSAGQWNSPLHF. As DNA, the CDR3 is TGTGCCACCAGCAGCGCGGGACAGTGGAATTCACCCCTCCACTTT.

CDR3 residues: CASSLKLIGGTGELFF. The CDR3 nucleotides read TGTGCCAGCAGCTTAAAATTAATTGGGGGGACCGGGGAGCTGTTTTTT. The V and J genes are TRBV7-6 and TRBJ2-2; maybe TRBD2 (6 bases). V dropped 2 bases and J dropped 5 bases, with 15 bases sitting between them. The CDR3 runs 16 residues. The germline gives CDR1 SGHVS, CDR2 FNYEAQ.

This rearrangement joins TRBV15 to TRBJ1-2, with 7 bases lining up with TRBD1. Per the germline V gene, CDR1 is LNHNV and CDR2 is YYDKDF (reference sequence). This CDR3 has 13 amino acids. V lost 4 bases to trimming and J lost 7 bases; unmatched junction nucleotides: 6. CDR3 amino acids: CATSTQTGFGYTF. Here the CDR3 DNA reads TGTGCCACCAGCACACAGACAGGGTTTGGCTACACCTTC.

This clone appeared a single time. The chain couples TRBV7-8 to TRBJ1-2; TRBD1 matches 9 bases. V shed 5 bases and J 7 bases; nucleotides not matched to a gene: 11. The CDR3 sequence is 15 residues long. The germline CDR1 and CDR2 sequences are SGHVS and FQNEAQ. The CDR3 DNA is TGTGCCAGCAGCCCGCAACCGGGACAGGGCTCTGGCTACACCTTC. Its protein product is CASSPQPGQGSGYTF.

The chain employs TRBV3-1 (or the pseudogene TRBV3-2) and TRBJ2-5; D unclear. The germline V gene encodes CDR1 LGHDT and CDR2 YNNKEL (reference sequence). There are 14 residues in the CDR3. The germline V and J ends were trimmed by 4 bases and 7 bases, with 16 bases remaining between them. The CDR3 region has the DNA TGTGCCAGCAGCCCCCCAATCACGGGTGGGACCCAGTACTTC. Residues: CASSPPITGGTQYF.

The genes are TRBV28 and TRBJ2-7; TRBD1 aligns across 9 bases. V was clipped by 6 bases and J by 6 bases; unmatched bases: 12. CDR1 is MDHEN, CDR2 SYDVKM, per germline. The length of the CDR3 is 15 residues. The CDR3 bases are TGTGCCAGCAGACCCCGGGGAGGGACAGGGCGCGAGCAGTACTTC. Amino acids: CASRPRGGTGREQYF.

This clone has just one count. The gene calls are TRBV19 and TRBJ1-2; TRBD1 agrees at 7 bases. This CDR3 comprises 15 residues. V gave up 5 bases and J gave up 0 bases; unmatched junction bases: 6. Germline loops: CDR1 LNHDA, CDR2 SQIVND (reference sequence). In DNA form, the CDR3 reads TGTGCCAGTAGTCTATGGACAGGAGCTAACTATGGCTACACCTTC. Its translation: CASSLWTGANYGYTF.

The chain has TRBV7-9 and TRBJ1-4, with 8 positions matching TRBD1. The germline V gene encodes CDR1 SEHNR and CDR2 FQNEAQ (reference sequence). The CDR3 extends over 15 amino acids. The V segment lost 4 bases and the J segment 3 bases; nucleotides outside the gene matches: 4. CDR3 nucleotides: TGTGCCAGCAGCTCGGACAGGGTAGCTAATGAAAAACTGTTTTTT. It codes for CASSSDRVANEKLFF.

This chain joins TRBV19 and TRBJ1-4, with D unclear. The CDR3 loop spans 15 amino acids. V lost 2 bases and J 7 bases, leaving 14 bases between the germline ends. The germline V gene has CDR1 LNHDA and CDR2 SQIVND (reference sequence). The DNA for the CDR3 is TGTGCCAGTAGTATAAATTCCGACATCTCTGAAAAACTGTTTTTT. It codes for CASSINSDISEKLFF.